A selection of T cell receptor beta chains follows, all from one sample in a study of T cell responses to AZD1222 COVID-19 vaccine. TCRdb's copy holds only in-frame clones and misses some; the assay was immunoSEQ multiplex PCR. The data hold 120,000 or so clones, with about 94% observed a single time. This sample comprised peripheral blood, obtained 28 days after the second AZD1222 dose. The origin of the receptors is an adult who received the AZD1222 COVID-19 vaccine. Each CDR3 is given with its conserved first and last residue. The order of the fields is D gene, J gene, V gene, clone size, CDR3 DNA, CDR3 protein. The D gene is left open where the match is weak. Size values are once, few and many counts, or a class for expanded clones, and some rows have none.

d_gene: .; j_gene: TRBJ1-6; v_gene: TRBV28; abundance: .; CDR3nt: TGTGCCAGCAGTTATTATACCTTGGGGTCACCCCTCCACTTT; CDR3aa: CASSYYTLGSPLHF
d_gene: TRBD2; j_gene: TRBJ2-1; v_gene: TRBV5-1; abundance: once; CDR3nt: TGCGCCAGCAGCTTAGGGTCTAGCGGGGTTTACGAGCAGTTCTTC; CDR3aa: CASSLGSSGVYEQFF
d_gene: .; j_gene: TRBJ1-2; v_gene: TRBV19; abundance: .; CDR3nt: TGTGCCAGTAGCAACAGCTACCTGCAAACCTTC; CDR3aa: CASSNSYLQTF
d_gene: .; j_gene: TRBJ2-2; v_gene: TRBV21-1; abundance: once; CDR3nt: TGTGCCCGTAGGGGGGCCGGGGAGCTGTTTTTT; CDR3aa: CARRGAGELFF
d_gene: .; j_gene: TRBJ1-1; v_gene: TRBV29-1; abundance: .; CDR3nt: TGCAGCGTTGAAACGGCGGGGTCGAACACTGAAGCTTTCTTT; CDR3aa: CSVETAGSNTEAFF
d_gene: .; j_gene: TRBJ2-7; v_gene: TRBV27; abundance: .; CDR3nt: TGTGCCAGCAGTTTACCCGACGGCGAGCAGTACTTC; CDR3aa: CASSLPDGEQYF
d_gene: .; j_gene: TRBJ1-5; v_gene: TRBV19; abundance: .; CDR3nt: TGTGCCAGTAGACAGGGCGGGGGTAATCAGCCCCAGCATTTT; CDR3aa: CASRQGGGNQPQHF
d_gene: TRBD1; j_gene: TRBJ2-2; v_gene: TRBV19; abundance: .; CDR3nt: TGTGCCAGTAGACTAACTGGGACAGACACCGGGGAGCTGTTTTTT; CDR3aa: CASRLTGTDTGELFF
d_gene: .; j_gene: TRBJ2-7; v_gene: TRBV18; abundance: .; CDR3nt: TGTGCCAGCTCACAGGGGTTCGGGAGCGAGCAGTACTTC; CDR3aa: CASSQGFGSEQYF
d_gene: .; j_gene: TRBJ1-2; v_gene: TRBV2; abundance: .; CDR3nt: TGTGCCTCCTCCGACAGGAACTATGGCTACACCTTC; CDR3aa: CASSDRNYGYTF
d_gene: .; j_gene: TRBJ1-5; v_gene: TRBV12-3/TRBV12-4; abundance: .; CDR3nt: TGTGCCAGCAGTTTCCCTAGCAATCAGCCCCAGCATTTT; CDR3aa: CASSFPSNQPQHF